One sample yielded the 21 T cell receptor beta chains listed below, sequenced in a study of blood T cell repertoires in COVID-19. Sequencing used immunoSEQ multiplex PCR; TCRdb keeps in-frame clones, though not all of them. The sample carries roughly 160,000 clones, 88% recorded once. The sequenced sample consisted of peripheral blood. The source is a man aged 55 to 69 with acute or convalescent COVID-19.

This clone showed up just a few times. Other DNA sequences within the sample encode an identical CDR3. The chain joins TRBV7-9 to TRBJ2-5; the D gene is possibly TRBD2 (5 bases). Trimming cost V 2 bases and J 3 bases, with 7 bases left between them. This CDR3 spans 13 amino acids. CDR1 is SEHNR and CDR2 is FQNEAQ in the germline V gene (reference sequence). CDR3 nucleotide sequence: TGTGCCAGCAGCTTATCCGGGGAAGAGACCCAGTACTTC. Protein: CASSLSGEETQYF. Using reference TRBV7-9 and TRBJ2-5 for the parts outside the CDR3, the full variable domain is DTGVSQNPRHKITKRGQNVTFRCDPISEHNRLYWYRQTLGQGPEFLTYFQNEAQLEKSRLLSDRFSAERPKGSFSTLEIQRTEQGDSAMYLCASSLSGEETQYFGPGTRLLVL.

The CDR3 DNA is TGCAGTGCTAGTTTACAGGGGGCTGGATACGAGCAGTACTTC. Residues: CSASLQGAGYEQYF. This chain joins TRBV20-1 and TRBJ2-7; 9 nucleotides align to TRBD1. Trimming took 3 bases from V and 4 from J; bases not matched to a gene: 7. The CDR3 contains 14 residues. Per germline, CDR1 DFQATT and CDR2 SNEGSKA (reference sequence).

The V and J genes are TRBV6-5 and TRBJ1-1, with 10 bases identical to TRBD1. CDR1 MNHEY and CDR2 SVGAGI come from the germline V gene. The CDR3 is 14 residues long. V trimming: 6 bases; J trimming: 6 bases; junction bases outside the gene matches: 7. The CDR3 reads CASRDRGLVPEAFF. The CDR3 nucleotides are TGTGCCAGCAGGGACAGGGGGTTGGTGCCTGAAGCTTTCTTT.

The J gene is TRBJ2-1, the V gene TRBV27; D is undetermined. The ends were cut back, 7 bases at V and 4 bases at J, with 8 bases in the middle. The CDR3 has 12 amino acids. Germline V gene lookup returns CDR1 MNHEY and CDR2 SMNVEV (reference sequence). The CDR3 region is CASKYRYNEQFF. CDR3 nucleotides: TGTGCCAGCAAGTATCGGTACAATGAGCAGTTCTTC.

The chain is built from TRBV19 and TRBJ1-1; a weak D match, TRBD1 (6 bases). Looked up from germline, CDR1 is LNHDA and CDR2 is SQIVND (reference sequence). The CDR3 sequence is 14 residues long. V dropped 1 base and J dropped 3 bases, with 9 bases sitting between them. The DNA for the CDR3 is TGTGCCAGTAGTATAGGTAGGGGGTACACTGAAGCTTTCTTT. Amino acids: CASSIGRGYTEAFF. The full variable domain, completed using reference TRBV19 and TRBJ1-1, is DGGITQSPKYLFRKEGQNVTLSCEQNLNHDAMYWYRQDPGQGLRLIYYSQIVNDFQKGDIAEGYSVSREKKESFPLTVTSAQKNPTAFYLCASSIGRGYTEAFFGQGTRLTVV.

This clone came up a few times. The rearrangement joins TRBV18 to TRBJ1-1; possibly TRBD1 for D (5 bases). The CDR3 totals 14 residues. Trimming stripped 3 bases from V and 4 bases from J, with 12 bases between. Germline V gives CDR1 KGHSH, CDR2 LQKENI. Here the CDR3 DNA reads TGTGCCAGCTCACCCCTCGACAGATTCACTGAAGCTTTCTTT. Residues: CASSPLDRFTEAFF.

V usage is TRBV3-1 (or the pseudogene TRBV3-2) and J usage is TRBJ1-1; no definite D call. CDR3 length: 13 residues. From germline, CDR1 is LGHDT and CDR2 YNNKEL (reference sequence). V was shortened by 7 bases and J by 3 bases, with 12 bases between the two germline ends. The CDR3 DNA reads as TGTGCCAGCATAGGAGCGGGAGACACTGAAGCTTTCTTT. Its translation: CASIGAGDTEAFF.

This clone showed up just once. Other DNA sequences of this sample code for an identical CDR3. The chain joins TRBV5-6 to TRBJ1-2; 9 bases are a match to TRBD1. J gave up 5 bases and V 5 bases, and 7 bases lay outside the gene matches. The CDR3 has 14 residues. Germline lookup yields CDR1 SGHDT and CDR2 YYEEEE. CDR3 sequence (DNA): TGTGCCAGCAGTCCCGGGACAGGGCTTTATGGCTACACCTTC. Translating gives CASSPGTGLYGYTF.

The V and J genes are TRBV21-1 and TRBJ1-5. TRBV21-1 is deemed a pseudogene. The CDR3 runs 12 residues. CDR3 region: CASTLKGRAQHF. The DNA of the CDR3 is TGTGCCAGCACCCTGAAAGGGCGGGCCCAGCATTTT.

This clone was counted a few times. The V gene is TRBV24-1, the J gene TRBJ2-1, with 11 bases aligning to TRBD2. Germline CDR1 reads KGHDR; CDR2 reads SFDVKD. The V segment lost 5 bases and the J segment 9 bases; nucleotides outside the gene matches: 8. The CDR3 loop spans 15 amino acids. Here the CDR3 reads CATSARTSGSVEQFF. The CDR3 region has the DNA TGTGCCACCAGTGCGCGAACTAGCGGGAGCGTTGAGCAGTTCTTC.

The J gene is TRBJ2-5, the V gene TRBV5-1; perhaps TRBD2 as D (6 bases). V lost 2 bases to trimming and J lost 5 bases, with 16 bases between them. The V gene's germline CDR1 is SGHRS and CDR2 YFSETQ. The CDR3 is made up of 15 amino acids. The CDR3 here is CASSFSDGRGETQYF. CDR3 sequence (DNA): TGCGCCAGCAGCTTCTCCGACGGTCGGGGGGAGACCCAGTACTTC.

This rearrangement joins TRBV3-1 (or the pseudogene TRBV3-2) to TRBJ1-1; 8 bases match TRBD1. Germline assignment: CDR1 LGHDT and CDR2 YNNKEL (reference sequence). The V gene end was trimmed by 2 bases and the J gene end by 6 bases; junction bases not matched to a gene: 11. There are 16 residues in the CDR3. CDR3 in DNA: TGTGCCAGCAGCCAATTGCGGACAGGGACCATCGCTGAAGCTTTCTTT. The encoded protein is CASSQLRTGTIAEAFF.

This clone was detected only once. The same CDR3 is also encoded by other DNA sequences in this sample. J is TRBJ1-1 and V is TRBV27, with TRBD1 matching over 12 bases. This CDR3 spans 14 amino acids. The germline gives CDR1 MNHEY, CDR2 SMNVEV (reference sequence). Trimming cost V 5 bases and J 5 bases; bases outside gene matches: 3. For the CDR3, the DNA is TGTGCCAGCAGTAGGGACAGGGGGCCAACTGAAGCTTTCTTT. The encoded protein is CASSRDRGPTEAFF.

The V gene is TRBV30, the J gene TRBJ2-5; 9 bases match TRBD1. CDR3 length: 17 amino acids. V trimming: 0 bases; J trimming: 1 base; junction bases outside the gene matches: 9. Germline V CDR1 and CDR2: GTSNPN, SVGIG (reference sequence). The CDR3 region is CAWSVGYRTGVQETQYF. In DNA form, the CDR3 reads TGTGCCTGGAGTGTAGGTTATAGGACAGGGGTCCAAGAGACCCAGTACTTC.

V usage is TRBV6-2 or TRBV6-3 and J usage is TRBJ1-1; unclear D gene. The V gene lost 0 bases and the J gene lost 5 bases, with 7 bases spanning the gap. Germline V CDR1 and CDR2: MNHEY, SVGEGT. The CDR3 is 13 amino acids. Here the CDR3 reads CASSYSRLTEAFF. DNA for the CDR3: TGTGCCAGCAGTTACTCGAGGTTGACTGAAGCTTTCTTT.

CDR3 in DNA: TGCAGCGTTGAAGATCGGGGACAGGACTATGGCTACACCTTC. Its translation: CSVEDRGQDYGYTF. This chain uses TRBV29-1 with TRBJ1-2, with 8 bases aligning to TRBD1. Germline values: CDR1 SQVTM, CDR2 ANQGSEA. The trim removed 0 bases at V and 3 bases at J, leaving 3 bases unmatched. The CDR3 sequence is 14 residues long.

The chain employs TRBV7-9 and TRBJ2-7, with a possible D match to TRBD1 (5 bases). The germline gives CDR1 SEHNR, CDR2 FQNEAQ (reference sequence). With 0 bases removed from V and 2 bases from J, the gap between germline ends came to 17 bases. CDR3 length equals 17 residues. The CDR3 DNA is TGTGCCAGCAGCTTAGCGCTAGGGCTTCGACAGACCTACGAGCAGTACTTC. The encoded protein is CASSLALGLRQTYEQYF.

The rearrangement links TRBV10-3 to TRBJ1-2; TRBD1 aligns across 7 bases. This CDR3 is 13 amino acids long. Germline loops: CDR1 ENHRY, CDR2 SYGVKD. Trimming removed 6 bases from V and 1 base from J; junction bases left unmatched: 2. The CDR3 sequence: CAISTGVNYGYTF. The CDR3 DNA is TGTGCCATCAGCACAGGGGTTAACTATGGCTACACCTTC.

The chain uses TRBV19 and TRBJ1-2, with 7 bases identical to TRBD1. The CDR3 extends over 14 amino acids. The junction had 4 bases not matched to a gene; V was cut back by 6 bases and J by 0 bases. The germline CDR1 and CDR2 sequences are LNHDA and SQIVND (reference sequence). As DNA, the CDR3 is TGTGCCAGTAGCTGGGGACAGACTAACTATGGCTACACCTTC. The encoded protein is CASSWGQTNYGYTF.

The CDR3: CATSGSSYEQYF. As DNA, the CDR3 is TGTGCCACGAGCGGGAGCTCCTACGAGCAGTACTTC. The rearrangement links TRBV19 to TRBJ2-7, with TRBD2 matching over 8 bases. The CDR3 extends over 12 amino acids. Germline CDR1 reads LNHDA; CDR2 reads SQIVND (reference sequence). V shed 10 bases and J 0 bases; nucleotides not matched to a gene: 2.

The chain uses TRBV27 and TRBJ1-5; 7 bases align to TRBD1. J gave up 2 bases and V 4 bases, and 2 bases lay outside the gene matches. Germline assignment: CDR1 MNHEY and CDR2 SMNVEV (reference sequence). CDR3 size: 14 residues. The DNA for the CDR3 is TGTGCCAGCAGTTCGGACAGGCGCAATCAGCCCCAGCATTTT. It yields the protein CASSSDRRNQPQHF.